Listed here is a single TCR beta chain. The record originates from a study of blood T cell repertoires in COVID-19. Germline V gives CDR1 SGHDN, CDR2 FVKESK. This CDR3 contains 14 residues. Trimming removed 4 bases from V and 7 bases from J, with 13 bases in between. Some clones are missing from TCRdb's copy, which holds only in-frame ones; the method was immunoSEQ multiplex PCR. The top ten clones hold around 32% of a sample with over 30,000 clones, more than 65% of them seen once. Sequencing input: peripheral blood. The chain uses TRBV14 and TRBJ1-4, with no clear D. The source is an elderly man with active or convalescent COVID-19. The CDR3 protein is CASSLLHHGEKLFF. The CDR3 region has the DNA TGTGCCAGCAGCCTACTTCACCACGGTGAAAAACTGTTTTTT.